These 25 T cell receptor beta chains came from one sample sequenced in a study of blood T cell repertoires in COVID-19. Libraries were prepared by immunoSEQ multiplex PCR; TCRdb keeps only in-frame clonotypes and omits some of them. Here the sample spans about 250,000 clones, roughly 85% being singletons. Sequenced input: peripheral blood. The receptors originated from a man aged 18-30 years with active or convalescent COVID-19.

The CDR3 DNA sequence: TGTGCCAGCAGCCAAATACGGGAACTTCCCTACGAGCAGTACTTC. Residues: CASSQIRELPYEQYF. The chain uses TRBV4-2 and TRBJ2-7; D is possibly TRBD2 (5 bases). The length of the CDR3 is 15 residues. V lost 2 bases and J 2 bases, leaving 13 bases between the germline ends. In germline, CDR1 is LGHNA, CDR2 YNFKEQ.

V gene TRBV7-2 combines with J gene TRBJ2-7; 7 nucleotides agree with TRBD1. Germline CDR1 reads SGHTA; CDR2 reads FQGNSA. V shed 2 bases and J 1 base; nucleotides not matched to a gene: 11. This CDR3 region has 17 residues. CDR3 in amino acids: CASSLNPHRGTSYEQYF. CDR3 nucleotides: TGTGCCAGCAGCTTAAACCCCCACAGGGGCACTTCCTACGAGCAGTACTTC.

V and J are TRBV9 and TRBJ1-1, with D possibly TRBD1 on 6 matching bases. Germline V CDR1 and CDR2: SGDLS, YYNGEE. The CDR3 runs to 15 residues. Trimming pared 0 bases from V and 1 base from J, leaving 10 bases between. CDR3 region: CASSVVGAENTEAFF. Written as DNA, the CDR3 is TGTGCCAGCAGCGTAGTGGGGGCCGAGAACACTGAAGCTTTCTTT.

This chain uses TRBV6-5 with TRBJ2-1; possible D gene TRBD1, 6 bases. This CDR3 is 13 amino acids long. V lost 6 bases and J 6 bases, leaving 12 bases between the germline ends. CDR1 is MNHEY and CDR2 is SVGAGI in the germline V gene. The CDR3 coding sequence is TGTGCCAGCAGCCACCGGGACACCAATGAGCAGTTCTTC. Translation: CASSHRDTNEQFF.

Concerning this clone: Other DNA variants within this sample encode the same CDR3. This chain joins TRBV5-1 and TRBJ2-7; 7 nucleotides align to TRBD1. Germline V gene sequence: CDR1 SGHRS, CDR2 YFSETQ. This CDR3 is 14 amino acids long. V dropped 0 bases and J dropped 2; count of bases not matched to a gene: 2. This CDR3 reads CASSLVQGAYEQYF. The CDR3 DNA is TGCGCCAGCAGCTTGGTGCAGGGGGCCTACGAGCAGTACTTC. The whole variable domain, remainder taken from reference TRBV5-1 and TRBJ2-7, is KAGVTQTPRYLIKTRGQQVTLSCSPISGHRSVSWYQQTPGQGLQFLFEYFSETQRNKGNFPGRFSGRQFSNSRSEMNVSTLELGDSALYLCASSLVQGAYEQYFGPGTRLTVT.

The chain has TRBV25-1 and TRBJ1-2; maybe TRBD1 (5 bases). Per germline, CDR1 MGHDK and CDR2 SYGVNS. The CDR3 length is 13 residues. V shed 4 bases and J shed 2 bases, with 8 bases lying between them. The CDR3 loop is CASSVGHNYGYTF. The DNA of the CDR3 is TGTGCCAGCAGTGTTGGACACAACTATGGCTACACCTTC.

The V gene is TRBV5-1, the J gene TRBJ1-5; D perhaps matches TRBD1 (5 bases). CDR1 and CDR2 from the germline V gene are SGHRS and YFSETQ. V dropped 5 bases and J dropped 4 bases, with 10 bases sitting between them. The CDR3 contains 13 residues. The CDR3 region has the DNA TGCGCCAGCAGACAGGCGACGAATCAGCCCCAGCATTTT. Protein product: CASRQATNQPQHF.

This sequence joins TRBV10-3 and TRBJ2-7; D ambiguous. CDR3 length equals 15 residues. Germline CDR1 reads ENHRY; CDR2 reads SYGVKD. V lost 4 bases and J 5 bases, leaving 18 bases between the germline ends. The CDR3 DNA reads TGTGCCATCAGTGTTCCTTCCACCCGATCGGACGAGCAGTACTTC. Translating it yields CAISVPSTRSDEQYF.

The chain employs TRBV9 and TRBJ1-2; 8 bases are shared with TRBD1. Germline V gene lookup returns CDR1 SGDLS and CDR2 YYNGEE. The CDR3 is 15 amino acids. The V gene end was trimmed by 3 bases and the J gene end by 7 bases; junction bases not matched to a gene: 11. The DNA for the CDR3 is TGTGCCAGCAGCGCCAGCTCGGGGACAGGCTTTGGCTACACCTTC. This gives the protein CASSASSGTGFGYTF.

This clone came up once. The rearrangement uses TRBV5-1 and TRBJ2-7; 10 nucleotides line up with TRBD1. Unmatched junction bases numbered 8, after V lost 5 bases and J lost 6 bases. CDR1 and CDR2 from the germline V gene are SGHRS and YFSETQ. CDR3 size: 14 residues. The CDR3 region has the DNA TGCGCCAGCAGAACCGGGACAGGGGCGTTCGAGCAGTACTTC. As protein: CASRTGTGAFEQYF.

The chain is built from TRBV5-4 and TRBJ1-1; the D gene is possibly TRBD1 (6 bases). The V gene's germline CDR1 is SGHNT and CDR2 YYREEE (reference sequence). The CDR3 consists of 13 residues. Between the trimmed V and J ends, which lost 5 bases and 0 bases, there was a span of 8 bases. The CDR3 is CASSTGLNTEAFF. The CDR3 DNA follows: TGTGCCAGCAGTACAGGGTTGAACACTGAAGCTTTCTTT.

This chain connects TRBV13 to TRBJ1-4, with 10 bases that match TRBD1. Germline lookup yields CDR1 PRHDT and CDR2 FYEKMQ (reference sequence). Germline trimming cut 5 bases from V and 7 bases from J; bases unmatched to any gene: 7. The CDR3 is made up of 15 amino acids. CDR3 bases: TGTGCCAGCAGCATGGACAGGGGGAACGTTGAAAAACTGTTTTTT. It translates to CASSMDRGNVEKLFF.

This chain uses TRBV20-1 with TRBJ2-7; 7 nucleotides match TRBD2. The CDR3 extends over 14 amino acids. Unmatched junction bases numbered 9, after V lost 3 bases and J lost 4 bases. The V gene's germline CDR1 is DFQATT and CDR2 SNEGSKA (reference sequence). The CDR3 sequence is CSASSVGGSYEQYF. The DNA for the CDR3 is TGCAGTGCTAGTAGTGTGGGAGGGTCTTACGAGCAGTACTTC.

The J gene is TRBJ1-5, the V gene TRBV5-8; TRBD1 matches 7 bases. CDR3 length: 16 amino acids. Germline assignment: CDR1 SGHTS and CDR2 YDEGEE. Germline trimming cut 4 bases from V and 4 bases from J; bases unmatched to any gene: 11. CDR3 sequence (DNA): TGTGCCAGCAGCCAGACGACAGGGACGGTGAATCAGCCCCAGCATTTT. It specifies CASSQTTGTVNQPQHF.

V usage is TRBV9 and J usage is TRBJ1-1; D is possibly TRBD1 (5 bases). CDR3 length equals 14 residues. Germline-derived CDR1 and CDR2 are SGDLS and YYNGEE. V lost 4 bases and J lost 1, with 11 bases in between. The CDR3 spells CASSSRDSNTEAFF. The CDR3 DNA sequence: TGTGCCAGCAGCAGCCGGGACTCGAACACTGAAGCTTTCTTT.

This clone has a single count. The chain combines TRBV10-3 with TRBJ2-1; D is unclear. Per germline, CDR1 ENHRY and CDR2 SYGVKD. This CDR3 contains 11 residues. V lost 5 bases, J lost 12 bases, and 11 bases lay in between. In nucleotides, the CDR3 is TGTGCCATCAGTAATAACTTCGGGCAGTTCTTC. Translating gives CAISNNFGQFF.

The rearrangement uses TRBV7-8 and TRBJ2-7; D possibly corresponds to TRBD1 (5 bases). CDR1 is SGHVS, CDR2 FQNEAQ, per germline. Trimming took off 4 bases at V and 4 bases at J, with 8 bases between the two ends. The CDR3 spans 12 residues. CDR3 amino acids: CASSSHRYEQYF. The CDR3 region has the DNA TGTGCCAGCAGCTCTCACAGGTACGAGCAGTACTTC.

The sample holds one count of this clone. V is TRBV6-4 and J is TRBJ1-1; 10 positions agree with TRBD1. J lost 4 bases, V lost 6 bases, and 11 bases had no gene match. CDR1 is MRHNA, CDR2 SNTAGT, per germline. CDR3 size: 16 residues. The CDR3 protein is CASRVDRGRGGTEAFF. The CDR3 DNA follows: TGTGCCAGCAGGGTAGACAGGGGGCGGGGAGGCACTGAAGCTTTCTTT.

V gene TRBV6-5 combines with J gene TRBJ1-2; D uncertain. Germline lookup yields CDR1 MNHEY and CDR2 SVGAGI. The CDR3 has 13 amino acids. V shed 6 bases and J shed 8 bases, with 16 bases lying between them. CDR3 sequence: CASSLTRVGGYTF. The CDR3 DNA reads TGTGCCAGCAGCCTAACCCGGGTCGGCGGCTACACCTTC.

This chain uses TRBV6-2 or TRBV6-3 with TRBJ2-5, with TRBD1 identical over 8 bases. The CDR3 is made up of 16 amino acids. Looked up from germline, CDR1 is MNHEY and CDR2 is SVGEGT. The J segment lost 5 bases and the V segment lost 0 bases, leaving 8 bases of the junction unmatched. For the CDR3, the DNA is TGTGCCAGCAGTTACTCGATAGGCAGGGGGCATGAGACCCAGTACTTC. The encoded protein is CASSYSIGRGHETQYF.

The chain recombines TRBV6-2 or TRBV6-3 with TRBJ2-2; no definite D call. Germline V gene data show CDR1 as MNHEY and CDR2 as SVGEGT. Trimming cost V 4 bases and J 5 bases, with 8 bases left between them. The CDR3 totals 13 residues. CDR3 sequence reads: CASSSSRTGELFF. The DNA for the CDR3 is TGTGCCAGCAGTTCCTCTCGTACCGGGGAGCTGTTTTTT.

The rearrangement uses TRBV7-2 and TRBJ2-3; perhaps TRBD2 as D (6 bases). CDR3 length: 17 residues. Trimming stripped 3 bases from V and 3 bases from J, with 19 bases between. CDR1 SGHTA and CDR2 FQGNSA come from the germline V gene. In DNA form, the CDR3 reads TGTGCCAGCAGCTTTAGGGCCTTTCGGGAGCGGACAGATACGCAGTATTTT. This codes for CASSFRAFRERTDTQYF.

The chain links TRBV4-3 to TRBJ1-3; tentatively, D is TRBD1 (5 bases). The CDR3 totals 17 residues. Germline V CDR1 and CDR2: LGHNA, YSLEER. Trimming pared 0 bases from V and 0 bases from J, leaving 12 bases between. Here the CDR3 reads CASSQDSAGVSGNTIYF. The CDR3 DNA follows: TGCGCCAGCAGCCAAGATTCGGCGGGGGTCTCTGGAAACACCATATATTTT.

The CDR3 nucleotides are TGCGCCAGCAGTCAATACGAGAGGGAGGGGAGGGCCAACGTCCTGACTTTC. It codes for CASSQYEREGRANVLTF. This chain uses TRBV23-1 with TRBJ2-6; TRBD2 aligns across 7 bases. TRBV23-1 is labeled an ORF, and its function is uncertain. Losses at the gene ends were 1 base for V and 5 bases for J; bases not matched to a gene: 8. The CDR3 extends over 17 amino acids.

The chain uses TRBV5-4 and TRBJ1-1; no firm D call. Germline V gene data show CDR1 as SGHNT and CDR2 as YYREEE (reference sequence). The CDR3 contains 14 residues. V lost 0 bases and J 4 bases, leaving 10 bases between the germline ends. Here the CDR3 reads CASSLDYSSTEAFF. In nucleotides, the CDR3 is TGTGCCAGCAGCTTGGATTACTCGAGCACTGAAGCTTTCTTT. Variable domain in full (rest from reference TRBV5-4 and TRBJ1-1): ETGVTQSPTHLIKTRGQQVTLRCSSQSGHNTVSWYQQALGQGPQFIFQYYREEENGRGNFPPRFSGLQFPNYSSELNVNALELDDSALYLCASSLDYSSTEAFFGQGTRLTVV.